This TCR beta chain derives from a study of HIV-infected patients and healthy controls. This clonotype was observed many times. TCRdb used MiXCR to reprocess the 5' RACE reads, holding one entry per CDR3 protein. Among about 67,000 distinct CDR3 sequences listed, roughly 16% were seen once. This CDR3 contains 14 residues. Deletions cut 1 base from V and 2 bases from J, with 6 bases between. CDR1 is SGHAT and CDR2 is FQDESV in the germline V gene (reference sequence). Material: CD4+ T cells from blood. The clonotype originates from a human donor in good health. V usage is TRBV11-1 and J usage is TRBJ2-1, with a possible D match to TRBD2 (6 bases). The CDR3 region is CASSLGGTYNEQFF. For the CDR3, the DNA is TGTGCCAGCAGCTTAGGCGGGACCTACAATGAGCAGTTCTTC.